These 21 T cell receptor beta chains originate from one sample sequenced in a study of blood T cell repertoires in COVID-19. The data were produced by immunoSEQ multiplex PCR, yet TCRdb's version contains in-frame clones alone and is incomplete. Here the sample spans some 160,000 clones, approximately 80% being singletons. Sequenced input: peripheral blood. Receptor source: a woman aged 45-59 years with acute or convalescent COVID-19.

This clone was picked up one time. The chain uses TRBV30 and TRBJ1-2, with D possibly matching TRBD1 (5 bases). Germline lookup yields CDR1 GTSNPN and CDR2 SVGIG (reference sequence). The CDR3 runs to 16 residues. V was shortened by 0 bases and J by 2 bases, with 16 bases between the two germline ends. The CDR3 loop reads CAWSVGGVVRNYGYTF. Written as DNA, the CDR3 is TGTGCCTGGAGTGTGGGGGGGGTGGTGAGGAACTATGGCTACACCTTC.

This clone was seen more than once but under ten times. The chain uses TRBV11-3 and TRBJ2-2; 8 nucleotides align to TRBD2. V gave up 4 bases and J gave up 0 bases; unmatched junction bases: 4. The CDR3 loop spans 16 amino acids. CDR1 and CDR2 (germline): SGHNT, YENEEA. The CDR3 loop reads CASSSRGGANTGELFF. The CDR3 DNA is TGTGCCAGCAGCTCCCGGGGGGGGGCGAACACCGGGGAGCTGTTTTTT.

The chain employs TRBV28 and TRBJ1-1; D gene uncertain. There are 13 residues in the CDR3. V gave up 7 bases and J gave up 4 bases, with 13 bases separating them. Germline loops: CDR1 MDHEN, CDR2 SYDVKM. CDR3 nucleotide sequence: TGTGCCAGCAAACCTACAAGGAGCACTGAAGCTTTCTTT. Translated: CASKPTRSTEAFF.

This rearrangement joins TRBV7-3 to TRBJ2-5, with TRBD2 matching over 7 bases. The CDR3 sequence is 13 residues long. Losses at the gene ends were 3 bases for V and 4 bases for J; bases not matched to a gene: 2. Germline-derived CDR1 and CDR2 are SGHTA and FQGTGA. The CDR3 is CASSLGGTETQYF. CDR3 DNA: TGTGCCAGCAGCTTGGGAGGGACAGAGACCCAGTACTTC.

The chain recombines TRBV5-1 with TRBJ2-3, with D perhaps TRBD1 (6 bases). The CDR3 sequence is 14 residues long. The V end was cut by 4 bases, the J end by 3 bases, with 12 bases between. CDR1 and CDR2 from the germline V gene are SGHRS and YFSETQ. The CDR3 DNA follows: TGCGCCAGCAGCCAACAGGGTTTTACAGATACGCAGTATTTT. Its protein product is CASSQQGFTDTQYF.

The chain recombines TRBV6-1 with TRBJ2-2, with a weak D call TRBD2 (6 bases). There are 15 residues in the CDR3. Deletions cut 1 base from V and 1 base from J, with 7 bases between. Germline CDR1 MNHNS, CDR2 SASEGT. The CDR3: CASSEGLVNTGELFF. CDR3 DNA sequence: TGTGCCAGCAGTGAAGGACTAGTGAACACCGGGGAGCTGTTTTTT.

This rearrangement joins TRBV4-2 to TRBJ1-2; D remains ambiguous. V was shortened by 0 bases and J by 5 bases, with 13 bases between the two germline ends. Germline V gives CDR1 LGHNA, CDR2 YNFKEQ. CDR3 length: 15 residues. The CDR3 protein is CASSQDFSYEYGYTF. DNA of the CDR3: TGTGCCAGCAGCCAAGATTTCTCCTATGAGTATGGCTACACCTTC.

The chain combines TRBV2 with TRBJ2-1; 7 bases align to TRBD2. The germline CDR1 and CDR2 sequences are SNHLY and FYNNEI. The CDR3 contains 11 residues. In DNA form, the CDR3 reads TGTGCAAGCGGGGCCCACAATGAGCAGTTCTTC. Protein product: CASGAHNEQFF.

This clone occurred once. J is TRBJ2-7 and V is TRBV6-6; TRBD2 agrees at 13 bases. In germline, CDR1 is MNHNY, CDR2 SVGAGI (reference sequence). This CDR3 is 15 amino acids long. V lost 5 bases to trimming and J lost 5 bases; unmatched junction nucleotides: 6. As DNA, the CDR3 is TGTGCCAGCAGTCCCACTAGCGGGGGGGCTAACGAGCAGTACTTC. Its translation: CASSPTSGGANEQYF.

J is TRBJ2-5 and V is TRBV2; maybe TRBD1 (6 bases). This CDR3 has 14 amino acids. CDR1 SNHLY and CDR2 FYNNEI come from the germline V gene. V was pared by 6 bases and J by 1 base, with 12 bases between. This CDR3 is CASSEGQLQETQYF. The CDR3 DNA reads as TGTGCCAGCAGCGAGGGACAACTCCAAGAGACCCAGTACTTC.

The rearrangement uses TRBV2 and TRBJ2-2; D unresolved. This CDR3 contains 13 residues. V lost 4 bases, J lost 3 bases, and 6 bases lay in between. Germline V gene lookup returns CDR1 SNHLY and CDR2 FYNNEI. The DNA for the CDR3 is TGTGCCAGCAGTGTCTCTTACACCGGGGAGCTGTTTTTT. Translated: CASSVSYTGELFF.

The rearrangement links TRBV5-6 to TRBJ1-2; the D gene is possibly TRBD1 (5 bases). V gave up 2 bases and J gave up 8 bases, with 16 bases separating them. This CDR3 contains 14 residues. Germline V gene lookup returns CDR1 SGHDT and CDR2 YYEEEE. The CDR3 DNA sequence: TGTGCCAGCAGCTTTCAGGGCGCAGAATTGGGCTACACCTTC. Translating gives CASSFQGAELGYTF.

This clone was seen a few times. The chain carries TRBV6-6 and TRBJ1-1; D might be TRBD1 (5 bases). Between the trimmed V and J ends, which lost 11 bases and 2 bases, there was a span of 9 bases. This CDR3 is built from 11 residues. CDR1 and CDR2 from the germline V gene are MNHNY and SVGAGI (reference sequence). Here the CDR3 DNA reads TGTGCCGCCGGACACAACACTGAAGCTTTCTTT. Its translation is CAAGHNTEAFF.

This clone was observed many times. The CDR3 region has the DNA TGTGCCAGCAGTTTTTCGGTGAGCTATGGCTACACCTTC. Translating it yields CASSFSVSYGYTF. V is TRBV12-3 or TRBV12-4 and J is TRBJ1-2; D gene ambiguous. V lost 3 bases, J lost 4 bases, and 9 bases lay in between. This CDR3 contains 13 residues.

The chain uses TRBV6-4 and TRBJ1-1; the match to TRBD1 covers 9 bases. After removal of 5 bases from V and 4 bases from J, the junction contained 2 bases not matched to a gene. From germline, CDR1 is MRHNA and CDR2 SNTAGT. The CDR3 spans 13 residues. CDR3 loop: CASSQTGGTEAFF. The CDR3 DNA reads TGTGCCAGCAGTCAGACAGGGGGCACTGAAGCTTTCTTT.

This chain uses TRBV4-3 with TRBJ2-7; the D gene is possibly TRBD2 (5 bases). V dropped 0 bases and J dropped 4 bases, with 13 bases sitting between them. The CDR3 runs 15 residues. Germline-derived CDR1 and CDR2 are LGHNA and YSLEER. The CDR3 sequence is CASSQDLQEDYEQYF. The DNA for the CDR3 is TGCGCCAGCAGCCAAGATCTCCAGGAGGATTACGAGCAGTACTTC.

V is TRBV5-1 and J is TRBJ2-5, with D perhaps matching TRBD2 (5 bases). Trimming left V 4 bases short and J 5 bases short, with 18 bases between. This CDR3 has 15 amino acids. Germline V CDR1 and CDR2: SGHRS, YFSETQ. Here the CDR3 reads CASSPGLYDMETQYF. Here the CDR3 DNA reads TGCGCCAGCAGCCCCGGACTTTACGATATGGAGACCCAGTACTTC.

The chain carries TRBV4-1 and TRBJ2-2; no clear D gene. The germline CDR1 and CDR2 sequences are MGHRA and YSYEKL. This CDR3 has 17 residues. The V end lost 0 bases, the J end lost 1 base, and 12 bases lay between the germline ends. CDR3 amino acids: CASSQDPAAGNTGELFF. CDR3 nucleotides: TGCGCCAGCAGCCAAGATCCCGCCGCAGGGAACACCGGGGAGCTGTTTTTT.

The genes are TRBV5-1 and TRBJ2-5, with 7 positions matching TRBD2. Per germline, CDR1 SGHRS and CDR2 YFSETQ. The V gene end was trimmed by 3 bases and the J gene end by 5 bases; junction bases not matched to a gene: 7. The CDR3 length is 14 residues. The chain's CDR3 is CASSSGLGGETQYF. The CDR3 nucleotides are TGCGCCAGCAGCTCCGGACTGGGGGGGGAGACCCAGTACTTC.

This chain links TRBV2 with TRBJ1-5, with a weak D call TRBD1 (6 bases). Germline V gene lookup returns CDR1 SNHLY and CDR2 FYNNEI. The CDR3 consists of 13 residues. The V end was cut by 8 bases, the J end by 3 bases, with 11 bases between. The chain's CDR3 is CASQGGINQPQHF. The CDR3 nucleotides read TGTGCCAGCCAAGGGGGTATCAATCAGCCCCAGCATTTT.

V is TRBV15 and J is TRBJ2-1; D might be TRBD2 (6 bases). V gave up 0 bases and J gave up 3 bases, with 15 bases separating them. Germline V gives CDR1 LNHNV, CDR2 YYDKDF (reference sequence). CDR3 length: 17 residues. The CDR3 reads CATSRDSPGEGYNEQFF. The CDR3 DNA reads TGTGCCACCAGCAGAGATTCCCCGGGAGAAGGCTACAATGAGCAGTTCTTC.